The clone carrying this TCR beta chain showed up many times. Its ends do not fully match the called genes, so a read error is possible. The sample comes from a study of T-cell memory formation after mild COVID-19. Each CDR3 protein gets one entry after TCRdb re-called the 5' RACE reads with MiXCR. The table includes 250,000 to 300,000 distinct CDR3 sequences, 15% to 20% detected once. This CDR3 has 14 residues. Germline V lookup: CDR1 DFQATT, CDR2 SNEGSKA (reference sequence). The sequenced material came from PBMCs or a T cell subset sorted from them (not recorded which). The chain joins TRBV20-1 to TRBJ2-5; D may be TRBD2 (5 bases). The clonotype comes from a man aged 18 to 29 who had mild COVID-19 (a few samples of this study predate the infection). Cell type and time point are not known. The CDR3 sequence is CSARFGRAQGTQYF. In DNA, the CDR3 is TGCAGTGCTAGATTCGGGCGGGCACAAGGGACCCAGTACTTC.